This TCR beta chain came from a study of blood T cell repertoires in COVID-19. In the study overall: The United States, Italy and Spain provided the acute and convalescent COVID-19 samples.

Sequencing was performed with immunoSEQ multiplex PCR; in TCRdb, only in-frame clones are kept and a portion is missing. The sample contains around 100,000 clones, approximately 90% of which appear only once. Unmatched junction bases numbered 8, after V lost 4 bases and J lost 3 bases. CDR1 is SGHAT and CDR2 is FQNNGV in the germline V gene. The CDR3 covers 16 residues. The sequenced sample was peripheral blood. The rearrangement links TRBV11-2 to TRBJ2-2; 7 positions match TRBD2. This sequence was found in a woman aged 80 or over with acute or convalescent COVID-19. The CDR3 spells CASSSSRGRYTGELFF. The CDR3 DNA reads as TGTGCCAGCAGCTCCTCGCGGGGGAGGTACACCGGGGAGCTGTTTTTT.